The source of this TCR beta chain is a study of beta chain features in type 1 diabetes. Study results and limitations: Shorter templates might be favored by PCR, equally in patients and controls. When VDJ junctions were examined, type 1 diabetes patients showed fewer insertions and more deletions.

J was trimmed by 6 bases and V by 3 bases; bases with no gene match: 5. The germline CDR1 and CDR2 sequences are SQVTM and ANQGSEA. This CDR3 has 13 amino acids. Investigators reverse transcribed all isolated RNA, so they sequenced expressed TCRB transcripts. The assay was immunoSEQ multiplex PCR, and TCRdb's table has in-frame clones only and misses some. The sample includes roughly 250,000 clones, about 71% of them seen just once. Comments on this clone: No antigen is known for it.

A heparinised blood draw that averaged about 100 mL was obtained once from each donor. The clonotype comes from a man aged 25-40 years in good health. The chain recombines TRBV29-1 with TRBJ2-3, with 8 nucleotides matching TRBD2. Sample: naive CD4+ T cells from blood. CDR3 sequence (DNA): TGCAGCGTTGAGGGACTAGTATCCGATACGCAGTATTTT. It specifies CSVEGLVSDTQYF.